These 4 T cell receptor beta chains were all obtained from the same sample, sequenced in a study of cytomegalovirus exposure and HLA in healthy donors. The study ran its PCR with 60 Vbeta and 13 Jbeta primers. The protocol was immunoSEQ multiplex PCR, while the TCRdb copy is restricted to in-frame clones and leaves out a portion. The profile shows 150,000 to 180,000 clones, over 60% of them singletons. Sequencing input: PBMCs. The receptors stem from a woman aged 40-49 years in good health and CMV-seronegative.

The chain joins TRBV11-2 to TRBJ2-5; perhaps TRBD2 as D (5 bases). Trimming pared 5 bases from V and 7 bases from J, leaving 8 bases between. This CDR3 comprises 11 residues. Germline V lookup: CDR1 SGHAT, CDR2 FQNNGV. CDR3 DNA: TGTGCCAGCAGCCACGGAGGGACCCAGTACTTC. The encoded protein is CASSHGGTQYF.

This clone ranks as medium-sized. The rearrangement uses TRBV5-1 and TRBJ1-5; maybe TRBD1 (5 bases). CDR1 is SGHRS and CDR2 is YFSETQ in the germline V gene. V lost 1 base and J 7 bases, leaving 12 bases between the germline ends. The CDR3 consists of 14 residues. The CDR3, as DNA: TGCGCCAGCAGCTTGACGGGGGGAGAACAGCCCCAGCATTTT. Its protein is CASSLTGGEQPQHF.

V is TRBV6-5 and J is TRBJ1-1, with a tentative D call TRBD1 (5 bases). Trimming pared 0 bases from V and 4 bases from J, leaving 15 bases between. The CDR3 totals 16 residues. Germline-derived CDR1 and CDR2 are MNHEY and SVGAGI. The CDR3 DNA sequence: TGTGCCAGCAGTTACTCGTCAGGGTATGCCGGCACTGAAGCTTTCTTT. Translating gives CASSYSSGYAGTEAFF.

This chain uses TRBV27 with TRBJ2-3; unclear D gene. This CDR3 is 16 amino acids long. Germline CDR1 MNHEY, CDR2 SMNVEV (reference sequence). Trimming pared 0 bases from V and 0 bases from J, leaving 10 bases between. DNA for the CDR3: TGTGCCAGCAGTTTATCTGCGGCGGCTAGCACAGATACGCAGTATTTT. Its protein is CASSLSAAASTDTQYF.